The TCR beta chain under discussion was sequenced for a study of cytomegalovirus exposure and HLA in healthy donors. Study-level points and caveats: Exclusion as indistinguishable affected some V segments, including TRBV6-2 and TRBV6-3.

Germline CDR1 reads MNHEY; CDR2 reads SVGAGI. The CDR3 is 15 residues long. V lost 0 bases and J lost 7; bases outside the gene matches: 7. This PCR relied on a set of 60 Vbeta primers and 13 Jbeta primers. Here immunoSEQ multiplex PCR was the method, and the copy in TCRdb shows in-frame clones only, minus some. The table shows under 200,000 clones, with around 75% occurring only once. In its sample, this clone was seen a few times. Its cognate antigen is unknown. This chain links TRBV6-5 with TRBJ1-2; the match to TRBD1 covers 8 bases. The sequence was collected from a woman between 40 and 50 years old in good health and CMV-seropositive. The sequenced sample consisted of PBMCs. The CDR3 spells CASSYSSGTGRGYTF. The CDR3 DNA reads as TGTGCCAGCAGTTACTCGTCCGGGACAGGTCGTGGCTACACCTTC.